These 27 T cell receptor beta chains share one sample of origin, sequenced in a study of response to subunit inactivated influenza vaccine. TCRdb independently ran MiXCR on the RT-PCR reads; one entry per CDR3 protein. Here the sample spans about 570,000 distinct CDR3 sequences, around 11% being singletons. These sequences were also reported in another study, on T cells expressing NK-cell markers. That paper states: Synthesis of TCR beta cDNA relied on 5'RACE template switching carrying UMIs.

The material sequenced was PBMCs from blood, taken on the day of vaccination. The origin of the receptors is a man in his forties or fifties who received an inactivated influenza vaccine.

This chain joins TRBV10-3 and TRBJ2-7, with D possibly TRBD2 on 5 matching bases. Per the germline V gene, CDR1 is ENHRY and CDR2 is SYGVKD. V lost 2 bases, J lost 4 bases, and 15 bases lay in between. The CDR3 consists of 15 residues. The CDR3 DNA is TGTGCCATCAGTGAGCCGGGGTTTAGTCCGTACGAGCAGTACTTC. Translating it yields CAISEPGFSPYEQYF.

The V and J genes are TRBV14 and TRBJ2-1, with no clear D. Germline CDR1 is SGHDN and CDR2 is FVKESK. The V gene lost 0 bases and the J gene lost 2 bases, with 11 bases spanning the gap. There are 16 residues in the CDR3. CDR3 coding DNA: TGTGCCAGCAGCCAAGATCGAACCGTTACCTACAATGAGCAGTTCTTC. Protein product: CASSQDRTVTYNEQFF.

This clonotype showed up many times. CDR3 amino acids: CASSFTIIGSYNEQFF. The DNA of the CDR3 is TGTGCCAGCAGCTTCACTATCATCGGCTCCTACAATGAGCAGTTCTTC. The chain recombines TRBV5-5 with TRBJ2-1; no firm D call. Trimming left V 2 bases short and J 0 bases short, with 12 bases between. Germline V lookup: CDR1 SGHKS, CDR2 YYEKEE (reference sequence). The CDR3 runs to 16 residues.

V usage is TRBV3-1 and J usage is TRBJ1-2; D is uncertain. The V and J ends lost 1 base and 4 bases respectively, with 10 bases between them. Germline loops: CDR1 LGHDT, CDR2 YNNKEL (reference sequence). The CDR3 loop spans 14 amino acids. CDR3 bases: TGTGCCAGCAGCCAAGGGGCGCAGAGCTATGGCTACACCTTC. Translation: CASSQGAQSYGYTF.

The chain joins TRBV29-1 to TRBJ2-1, with 8 bases identical to TRBD1. CDR3 size: 14 residues. V lost 6 bases and J lost 5; bases outside the gene matches: 9. CDR1 and CDR2 (germline): SQVTM, ANQGSEA. CDR3: CSVRDRRADNEQFF. CDR3 in DNA: TGCAGCGTGAGGGACAGGCGGGCGGACAATGAGCAGTTCTTC.

The genes are TRBV7-9 and TRBJ2-7; 10 positions agree with TRBD1. CDR1 SEHNR and CDR2 FQNEAQ come from the germline V gene (reference sequence). J was trimmed by 6 bases and V by 5 bases; bases with no gene match: 7. CDR3 length equals 14 residues. CDR3 residues: CASSLRDRGSEQYF. CDR3 nucleotides: TGTGCCAGCAGCCTCCGGGACAGGGGCTCCGAGCAGTACTTC.

This clonotype was seen ten or more times. The J gene is TRBJ2-3, the V gene TRBV5-1; D is ambiguous. Per the germline V gene, CDR1 is SGHRS and CDR2 is YFSETQ. The CDR3 contains 14 residues. The V end lost 0 bases, the J end lost 5 bases, and 10 bases lay between the germline ends. CDR3 nucleotide sequence: TGCGCCAGCAGCTTGGCATCCCCCGGAGATACGCAGTATTTT. This gives the protein CASSLASPGDTQYF.

V usage is TRBV27 and J usage is TRBJ2-3; 14 nucleotides line up with TRBD2. The length of the CDR3 is 21 residues. Per germline, CDR1 MNHEY and CDR2 SMNVEV (reference sequence). Trimming at V came to 2 bases and at J to 0 bases, leaving 13 bases not matched to a gene. The chain's CDR3 is CASSLRPPGLAGVASTDTQYF. In nucleotides, the CDR3 is TGTGCCAGCAGTTTACGCCCCCCGGGACTAGCGGGGGTAGCTAGCACAGATACGCAGTATTTT.

A few counts support this clonotype. V gene TRBV10-3 combines with J gene TRBJ2-7; D is perhaps TRBD2 (7 bases). The CDR3 is 15 residues long. Germline CDR1 ENHRY, CDR2 SYGVKD. Trimming took 2 bases from V and 3 from J, leaving 14 bases between them. CDR3 DNA sequence: TGTGCCATCAGTGAGGGGGGGGCAGCGAACTACGAGCAGTACTTC. It codes for CAISEGGAANYEQYF.

The V call is TRBV6-2 or TRBV6-3, the J call TRBJ2-1, with 10 bases fitting TRBD2. Trimming removed 2 bases from V and 7 bases from J; junction bases left unmatched: 8. The germline CDR1 and CDR2 sequences are MNHEY and SVGEGT. The CDR3 is 16 residues long. The CDR3 coding sequence is TGTGCCAGCAGTTACGAGCTAGCGGGAGCAGGGAATGAGCAGTTCTTC. Amino acid sequence: CASSYELAGAGNEQFF.

This rearrangement joins TRBV6-1 to TRBJ2-7; TRBD1 is a possible D gene (6 bases). CDR1 is MNHNS, CDR2 SASEGT, per germline. The CDR3 has 17 residues. The V end lost 5 bases, the J end lost 2 bases, and 22 bases lay between the germline ends. The CDR3 DNA follows: TGTGCCAGCAGTCCGCACCGACCGTCGGACAGAGCCTACGAGCAGTACTTC. Residues: CASSPHRPSDRAYEQYF.

This clonotype turned up a few times. The chain combines TRBV7-2 with TRBJ2-1; 7 nucleotides line up with TRBD2. The CDR3 totals 15 residues. The germline V gene encodes CDR1 SGHTA and CDR2 FQGNSA. V shed 5 bases and J 5 bases; nucleotides not matched to a gene: 9. The CDR3 spells CASSLVGRGHNEQFF. CDR3 sequence (DNA): TGTGCCAGCAGCCTAGTGGGGAGGGGTCACAATGAGCAGTTCTTC.

This clonotype was detected many times. The genes are TRBV7-2 and TRBJ2-5; D gene ambiguous. Germline V gene lookup returns CDR1 SGHTA and CDR2 FQGNSA. This CDR3 is built from 13 residues. V lost 5 bases, J lost 5 bases, and 12 bases lay in between. This chain's CDR3 is CASSENQRETQYF. The CDR3, as DNA: TGTGCCAGCAGCGAAAACCAGAGGGAGACCCAGTACTTC.

This clonotype was seen more than once but under ten times. The gene calls are TRBV6-2 or TRBV6-3 and TRBJ2-2, with D possibly being TRBD2 (5 bases). V lost 4 bases and J 7 bases, leaving 10 bases between the germline ends. CDR3 length: 13 amino acids. The V gene's germline CDR1 is MNHEY and CDR2 SVGEGT. In DNA form, the CDR3 reads TGTGCCAGCAGTTCATCGGGGTACGGGGAGCTGTTTTTT. Translation gives CASSSSGYGELFF.

The chain carries TRBV5-1 and TRBJ1-1; a weak D match, TRBD1 (6 bases). The germline gives CDR1 SGHRS, CDR2 YFSETQ. The V end lost 4 bases, the J end lost 5 bases, and 18 bases lay between the germline ends. The CDR3 length is 15 residues. In DNA form, the CDR3 reads TGCGCCAGCAGCCAGAACCCCAGGGGTAGGACTGAAGCTTTCTTT. Residues: CASSQNPRGRTEAFF.

V gene TRBV6-5 combines with J gene TRBJ2-2; possible D gene TRBD1, 7 bases. Germline V gene data show CDR1 as MNHEY and CDR2 as SVGAGI. This CDR3 spans 15 amino acids. The V gene lost 0 bases and the J gene lost 7 bases, with 12 bases spanning the gap. This CDR3 is CASSYSSQGGGELFF. CDR3 sequence (DNA): TGTGCCAGCAGTTACTCGTCGCAGGGGGGCGGGGAGCTGTTTTTT.

This clonotype was seen a handful of times. V usage is TRBV9 and J usage is TRBJ2-7, with D unresolved. V lost 3 bases, J lost 0 bases, and 4 bases lay in between. Looked up from germline, CDR1 is SGDLS and CDR2 is YYNGEE. The CDR3 spans 12 residues. Here the CDR3 reads CASSGVSYEQYF. CDR3 bases: TGTGCCAGCAGCGGGGTCTCCTACGAGCAGTACTTC. Based on the CDR3 plus reference TRBV9 and TRBJ2-7, the full variable domain is DSGVTQTPKHLITATGQRVTLRCSPRSGDLSVYWYQQSLDQGLQFLIQYYNGEERAKGNILERFSAQQFPDLHSELNLSSLELGDSALYFCASSGVSYEQYFGPGTRLTVT.

This sequence joins TRBV20-1 and TRBJ1-5; D gene unclear. Trimming cost V 3 bases and J 6 bases, with 15 bases left between them. CDR3 length equals 14 residues. Germline loops: CDR1 DFQATT, CDR2 SNEGSKA (reference sequence). This CDR3 is CSASRGGFSQPQHF. The CDR3 coding sequence is TGCAGTGCTAGTCGGGGTGGATTCTCTCAGCCCCAGCATTTT.

The chain links TRBV19 to TRBJ2-7; D is undetermined. V gave up 4 bases and J gave up 6 bases, with 16 bases separating them. From germline, CDR1 is LNHDA and CDR2 SQIVND (reference sequence). This CDR3 is built from 14 residues. This CDR3 is CASSTTYGLGEQYF. The CDR3 DNA sequence: TGTGCCAGTAGTACGACATACGGCCTGGGCGAGCAGTACTTC.

Worth noting for this clonotype: A single base separates this from a much larger clone, so it may be a read error. The chain combines TRBV4-2 with TRBJ2-1, with TRBD2 matching over 7 bases. Germline CDR1 and CDR2: LGHNA and YNFKEQ. This CDR3 comprises 17 residues. CDR3 sequence: CACSQELTSAAYNEQFF. The CDR3 nucleotides read TGTGCCTGCAGCCAAGAACTTACTAGCGCTGCCTACAATGAGCAGTTCTTC.

The rearrangement joins TRBV5-1 to TRBJ1-1, with D tentatively TRBD1 (5 bases). Trimming shortened V by 1 base and J by 0 bases, and 19 bases separated the two germline ends. This CDR3 comprises 18 residues. Germline loops: CDR1 SGHRS, CDR2 YFSETQ. CDR3 region: CASSLSQTGRGMNTEAFF. CDR3 DNA sequence: TGCGCCAGCAGCTTGAGTCAAACAGGTAGGGGTATGAACACTGAAGCTTTCTTT.

This chain links TRBV4-1 with TRBJ2-5; 12 bases fit TRBD2. J lost 5 bases, V lost 4 bases, and 8 bases had no gene match. The CDR3 has 16 residues. In germline, CDR1 is MGHRA, CDR2 YSYEKL. The DNA for the CDR3 is TGCGCCAGCAGCCGTTCGGGACTAGCGGGTCGGGAGACCCAGTACTTC. Translated, it gives CASSRSGLAGRETQYF.

This clonotype appeared a few times. V and J are TRBV24-1 and TRBJ1-1; D is uncertain. V lost 1 base, J lost 6 bases, and 8 bases lay in between. The CDR3 totals 13 residues. Per the germline V gene, CDR1 is KGHDR and CDR2 is SFDVKD. The DNA of the CDR3 is TGTGCCACCAGTGATTTAGGTGAATCTGAAGCTTTCTTT. It specifies CATSDLGESEAFF.

This clonotype was recorded at least ten times. The rearrangement joins TRBV20-1 to TRBJ2-5; D gene uncertain. The CDR3 is made up of 10 amino acids. Germline V gene lookup returns CDR1 DFQATT and CDR2 SNEGSKA (reference sequence). V was pared by 5 bases and J by 9 bases, with 10 bases between. The CDR3 DNA reads TGCAGTGCTGTACTTGGGGCCCAGTACTTC. Protein sequence: CSAVLGAQYF.

CDR3: CSARVATHYNEQFF. In DNA, the CDR3 is TGCAGTGCTAGGGTAGCCACCCACTACAATGAGCAGTTCTTC. The rearrangement joins TRBV20-1 to TRBJ2-1, with no clear D. The CDR3 has 14 residues. V was trimmed by 3 bases and J by 3 bases, leaving 12 bases between them. Germline V gene sequence: CDR1 DFQATT, CDR2 SNEGSKA (reference sequence).

J is TRBJ2-3 and V is TRBV28; 7 bases align to TRBD2. Germline-derived CDR1 and CDR2 are MDHEN and SYDVKM. V dropped 6 bases and J dropped 10; count of bases not matched to a gene: 13. CDR3 size: 14 residues. The DNA of the CDR3 is TGTGCCAGCAGCCGATCCCGGGACTATAATTCGCAGTATTTT. Its protein is CASSRSRDYNSQYF.

The J gene is TRBJ2-2, the V gene TRBV12-3 or TRBV12-4, with 14 bases aligning to TRBD2. The CDR3 length is 16 residues. With V trimmed by 5 bases and J by 5 bases, 4 bases remained unmatched. CDR3 loop: CASSPGTSGRTGELFF. CDR3 bases: TGTGCCAGCAGTCCCGGGACTAGCGGGAGAACCGGGGAGCTGTTTTTT.